This T cell receptor beta chain stems from a study of blood T cell repertoires in COVID-19. On the study more broadly: PBMCs, B-cell-depleted T cells, or T cells were the source of the cDNA or gDNA that made up the material.

Germline trimming cut 8 bases from V and 3 bases from J; bases unmatched to any gene: 12. The germline CDR1 and CDR2 sequences are SEHNR and FQNEAQ (reference sequence). The CDR3 is 16 residues long. Assay: immunoSEQ multiplex PCR; the TCRdb copy retains only in-frame clones and omits some. The sample contains more than 130,000 clones, about nine tenths of which appear only once. The clonotype comes from a man aged 50-60 years with active or convalescent COVID-19. The sequencing input was peripheral blood. The chain joins TRBV7-9 to TRBJ2-1; TRBD2 agrees at 8 bases. For the CDR3, the DNA is TGTGCCAGCGCTCGGAGTGGGAGCGGGGGCTACAATGAGCAGTTCTTC. It encodes CASARSGSGGYNEQFF.